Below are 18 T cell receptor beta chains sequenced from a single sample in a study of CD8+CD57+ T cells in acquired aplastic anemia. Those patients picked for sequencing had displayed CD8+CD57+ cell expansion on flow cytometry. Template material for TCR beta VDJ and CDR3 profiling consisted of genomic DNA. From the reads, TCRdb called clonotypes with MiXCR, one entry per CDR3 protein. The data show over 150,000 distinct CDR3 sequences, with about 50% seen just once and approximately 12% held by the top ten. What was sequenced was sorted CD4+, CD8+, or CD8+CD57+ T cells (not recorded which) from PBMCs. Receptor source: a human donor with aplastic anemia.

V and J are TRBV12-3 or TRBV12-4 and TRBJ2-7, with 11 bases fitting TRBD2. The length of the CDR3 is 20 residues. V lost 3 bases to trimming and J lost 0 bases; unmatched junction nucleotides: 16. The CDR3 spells CASSFQTSGIAPPCSYEQYF. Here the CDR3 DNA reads TGTGCCAGCAGTTTTCAGACTAGCGGGATTGCACCTCCGTGCTCCTACGAGCAGTACTTC.

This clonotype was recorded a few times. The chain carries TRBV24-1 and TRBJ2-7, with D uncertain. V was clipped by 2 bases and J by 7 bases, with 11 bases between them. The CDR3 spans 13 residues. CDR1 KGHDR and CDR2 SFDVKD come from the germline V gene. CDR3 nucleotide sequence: TGTGCCACCAGTGATTCAAATAACGTGGAGCAGTACTTC. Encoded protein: CATSDSNNVEQYF.

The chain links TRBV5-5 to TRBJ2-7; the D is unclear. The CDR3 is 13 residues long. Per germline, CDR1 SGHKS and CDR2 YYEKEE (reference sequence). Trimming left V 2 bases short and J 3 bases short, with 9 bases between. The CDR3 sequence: CASSFPPGYEQYF. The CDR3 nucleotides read TGTGCCAGCAGCTTTCCACCCGGCTACGAGCAGTACTTC.

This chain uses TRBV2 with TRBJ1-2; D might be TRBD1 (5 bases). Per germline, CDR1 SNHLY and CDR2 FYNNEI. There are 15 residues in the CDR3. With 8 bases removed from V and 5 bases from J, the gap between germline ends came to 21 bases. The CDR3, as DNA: TGTGCCAGCGGGGACCAGGACACCCTGGAGTATGGCTACACCTTC. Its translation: CASGDQDTLEYGYTF. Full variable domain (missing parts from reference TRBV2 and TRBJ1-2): EPEVTQTPSHQVTQMGQEVILRCVPISNHLYFYWYRQILGQKVEFLVSFYNNEISEKSEIFDDQFSVERPDGSNFTLKIRSTKLEDSAMYFCASGDQDTLEYGYTFGSGTRLTVV.

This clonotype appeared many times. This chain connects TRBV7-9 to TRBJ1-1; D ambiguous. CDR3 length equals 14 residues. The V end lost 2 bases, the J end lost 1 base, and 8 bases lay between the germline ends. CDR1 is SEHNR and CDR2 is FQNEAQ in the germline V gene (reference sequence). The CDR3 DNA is TGTGCCAGCAGCTTAAAGGATACGAACACTGAAGCTTTCTTT. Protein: CASSLKDTNTEAFF. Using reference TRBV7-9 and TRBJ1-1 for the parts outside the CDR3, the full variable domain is DTGVSQNPRHKITKRGQNVTFRCDPISEHNRLYWYRQTLGQGPEFLTYFQNEAQLEKSRLLSDRFSAERPKGSFSTLEIQRTEQGDSAMYLCASSLKDTNTEAFFGQGTRLTVV.

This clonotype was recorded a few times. The CDR3 DNA reads as TGCGCCAGCACCTGGGGAGGGATCGGCTCCGAGCAGTACTTC. Amino acids: CASTWGGIGSEQYF. The genes are TRBV5-1 and TRBJ2-7, with TRBD2 matching over 7 bases. Germline CDR1 is SGHRS and CDR2 is YFSETQ. The CDR3 is 14 residues long. Losses at the gene ends were 6 bases for V and 6 bases for J; bases not matched to a gene: 12.

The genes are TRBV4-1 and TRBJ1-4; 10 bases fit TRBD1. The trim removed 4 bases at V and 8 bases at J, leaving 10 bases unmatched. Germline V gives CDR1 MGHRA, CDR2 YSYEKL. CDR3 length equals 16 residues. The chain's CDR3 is CASSRPTGGYLEKLFF. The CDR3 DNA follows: TGCGCCAGCAGCCGCCCGACAGGGGGCTATTTAGAAAAACTGTTTTTT.

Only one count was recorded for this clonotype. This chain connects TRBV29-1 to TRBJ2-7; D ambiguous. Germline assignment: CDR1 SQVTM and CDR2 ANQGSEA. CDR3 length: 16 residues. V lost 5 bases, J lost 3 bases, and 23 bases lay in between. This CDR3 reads CSVKGRGRKNVYEQYF. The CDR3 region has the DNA TGCAGCGTTAAGGGTCGCGGACGGAAAAACGTCTACGAGCAGTACTTC.

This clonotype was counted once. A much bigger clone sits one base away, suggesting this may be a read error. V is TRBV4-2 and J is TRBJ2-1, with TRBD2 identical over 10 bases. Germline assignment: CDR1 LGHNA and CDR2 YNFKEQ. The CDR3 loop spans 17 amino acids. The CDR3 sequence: CASSQVPTSGSYNGQFF. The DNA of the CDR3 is TGTGCCAGCAGCCAAGTACCGACTAGCGGGTCCTACAATGGGCAGTTCTTC.

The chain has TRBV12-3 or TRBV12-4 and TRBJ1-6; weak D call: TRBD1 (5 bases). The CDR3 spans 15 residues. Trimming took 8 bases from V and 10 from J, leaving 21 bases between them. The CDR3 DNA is TGTGCCAGCCTAGGCGGGGGTCTAGGGAAGTCACCCCTCCACTTT. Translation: CASLGGGLGKSPLHF.

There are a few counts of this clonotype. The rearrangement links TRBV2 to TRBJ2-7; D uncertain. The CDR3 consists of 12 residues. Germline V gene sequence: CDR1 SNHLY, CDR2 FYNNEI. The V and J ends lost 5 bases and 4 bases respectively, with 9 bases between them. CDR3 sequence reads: CASSKEGYEQYF. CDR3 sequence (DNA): TGTGCCAGCAGTAAGGAAGGATACGAGCAGTACTTC.

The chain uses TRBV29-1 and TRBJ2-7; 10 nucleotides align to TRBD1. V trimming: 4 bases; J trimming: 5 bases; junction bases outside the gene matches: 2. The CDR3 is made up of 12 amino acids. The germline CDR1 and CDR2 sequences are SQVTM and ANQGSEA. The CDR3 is CSVGGTGDEQYF. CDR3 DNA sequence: TGCAGCGTTGGCGGGACAGGGGACGAGCAGTACTTC.

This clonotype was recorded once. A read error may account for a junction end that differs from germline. CDR3 bases: TGCGCCATCAGTGACCCGGGACTAGCTGGTACCACAGGTACGCAGTATTTT. Amino acid sequence: CAISDPGLAGTTGTQYF. The chain carries TRBV10-3 and TRBJ2-3; 9 bases fit TRBD2. This CDR3 region has 17 residues. CDR1 ENHRY and CDR2 SYGVKD come from the germline V gene.

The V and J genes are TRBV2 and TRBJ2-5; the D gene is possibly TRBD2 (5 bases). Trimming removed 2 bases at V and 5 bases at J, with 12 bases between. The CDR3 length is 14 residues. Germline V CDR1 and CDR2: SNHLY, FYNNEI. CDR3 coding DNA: TGTGCCAGCAGTGAAACAAGGACGGGGGAGACCCAGTACTTC. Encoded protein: CASSETRTGETQYF.

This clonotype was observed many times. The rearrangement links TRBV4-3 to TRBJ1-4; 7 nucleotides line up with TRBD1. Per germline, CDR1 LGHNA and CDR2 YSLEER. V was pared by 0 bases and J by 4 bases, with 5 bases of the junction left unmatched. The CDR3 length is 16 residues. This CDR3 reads CASSQDPGQINEKLFF. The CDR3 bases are TGCGCCAGCAGCCAAGATCCGGGACAGATTAATGAAAAACTGTTTTTT.

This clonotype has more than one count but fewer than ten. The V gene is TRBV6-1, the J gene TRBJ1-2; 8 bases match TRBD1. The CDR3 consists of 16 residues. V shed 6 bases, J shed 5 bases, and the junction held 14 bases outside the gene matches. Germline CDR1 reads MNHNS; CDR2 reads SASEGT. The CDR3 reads CASSPTQGAIYYGYTF. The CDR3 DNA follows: TGTGCCAGCAGCCCAACCCAGGGGGCCATTTATTATGGCTACACCTTC.

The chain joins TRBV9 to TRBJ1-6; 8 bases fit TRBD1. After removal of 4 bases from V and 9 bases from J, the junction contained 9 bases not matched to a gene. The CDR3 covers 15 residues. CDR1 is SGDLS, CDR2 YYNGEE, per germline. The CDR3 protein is CASSQAGTGSSPLHF. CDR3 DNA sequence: TGTGCCAGCAGCCAAGCCGGGACAGGCTCTTCACCCCTCCACTTT.

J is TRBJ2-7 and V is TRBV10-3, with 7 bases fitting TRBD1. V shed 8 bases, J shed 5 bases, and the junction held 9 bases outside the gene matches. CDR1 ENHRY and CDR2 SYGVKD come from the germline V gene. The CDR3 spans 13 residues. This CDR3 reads CAIRDRAVNEQYF. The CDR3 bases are TGTGCCATCCGAGACAGGGCGGTGAACGAGCAGTACTTC.